Here is one T cell receptor beta chain with its context. No antigen is known for it. The sample is drawn from a study of identical twins. Whole-study findings and limits: Zero-insertion analyses might be partly confounded by invariant T cells like MAIT and iNKT. Modelling underestimated the level of out-of-frame TCR alpha sharing observed in monozygotic twins.

V dropped 5 bases and J dropped 8 bases, with 15 bases sitting between them. Germline loops: CDR1 MGHDK, CDR2 SYGVNS. CDR3 length equals 13 residues. cDNA molecules carried unique molecular identifiers, and template switching added a universal primer site. TCRdb re-analysed the 5' RACE reads in MiXCR, keeping a single row per CDR3 protein. Altogether more than 400,000 distinct CDR3 sequences are present, approximately 16% being singletons, with the ten largest covering 0.44%. Donors uniformly comprised healthy Caucasians. These same records also appear under a second study, on yellow fever vaccine responses in identical twins.

The sequence was collected from a young woman in good health. The J gene is TRBJ1-2, the V gene TRBV25-1; maybe TRBD1 (6 bases). The sequencing sample was made of CD4+ T cells sorted from blood. CDR3 sequence: CASSPTGSRGYTF. Written as DNA, the CDR3 is TGTGCCAGCAGTCCGACAGGTTCGCGAGGCTACACCTTC.